The count of the clone carrying this T cell receptor (beta chain) is one. The target antigen is unknown. Germline V gene sequence: CDR1 SGDLS, CDR2 YYNGEE. This CDR3 has 15 amino acids. Trimming stripped 3 bases from V and 4 bases from J, with 17 bases between. The sample originates from a study of graft-versus-host responses after intestinal transplantation. Study information: Transplants given to recipients were multivisceral, liver-intestinal, or isolated intestinal. Every one of the recipients received anti-thymocyte globulin induction and afterwards took tacrolimus and steroids for 3 to 4 years. Study-wide points: Association was observed between peak circulating GvH clone levels and early post-transplant HvG declines.

This table comes from immunoSEQ multiplex PCR, and its TCRdb copy is limited to in-frame clones, with some not included. This repertoire shows more than 70,000 clones, roughly 80% found once; its top ten account for 0.83%. The source of this sequence is a human donor who received an intestinal transplant. The sequencing used unstimulated CD4+ T cells sorted from spleen or lymph node cells, collected before intestinal transplant. V gene TRBV9 combines with J gene TRBJ2-7; D is perhaps TRBD1 (5 bases). The DNA for the CDR3 is TGTGCCAGCAGCGAGGGGTTGGAAAGGGTATACGAGCAGTACTTC. Protein sequence: CASSEGLERVYEQYF.